This T cell receptor beta chain was sequenced for a study of T cell responses to AZD1222 COVID-19 vaccine. Study-wide results and limits: Spike-specific TCR repertoires showed rising breadth and depth after two AZD1222 doses. Seropositive at baseline were only six AZD1222 recipients. Donors, mostly white British, included more females; clonal diversity was possibly underestimated. Nearly half of the spike-specific TCRs reportedly recognize variant regions that carry no mutations.

This CDR3 is 16 amino acids long. The V gene's germline CDR1 is MDHEN and CDR2 SYDVKM. The ends lost 4 bases at V and 0 bases at J; junction bases unmatched: 4. Details on this clone: What it binds is unknown.

The table came from immunoSEQ multiplex PCR; TCRdb's copy has only in-frame clones and leaves some out. Of 150,000 to 200,000 clones in the sample, more than 70% were seen once. The sample in question was peripheral blood, obtained 28 days after the second AZD1222 dose. The gene calls are TRBV28 and TRBJ1-5; 9 bases match TRBD1. The sequence was collected from an adult who received the AZD1222 COVID-19 vaccine. CDR3 sequence reads: CASSSGTGISNQPQHF. The CDR3 DNA reads as TGTGCCAGCAGTTCCGGGACAGGGATTAGCAATCAGCCCCAGCATTTT.